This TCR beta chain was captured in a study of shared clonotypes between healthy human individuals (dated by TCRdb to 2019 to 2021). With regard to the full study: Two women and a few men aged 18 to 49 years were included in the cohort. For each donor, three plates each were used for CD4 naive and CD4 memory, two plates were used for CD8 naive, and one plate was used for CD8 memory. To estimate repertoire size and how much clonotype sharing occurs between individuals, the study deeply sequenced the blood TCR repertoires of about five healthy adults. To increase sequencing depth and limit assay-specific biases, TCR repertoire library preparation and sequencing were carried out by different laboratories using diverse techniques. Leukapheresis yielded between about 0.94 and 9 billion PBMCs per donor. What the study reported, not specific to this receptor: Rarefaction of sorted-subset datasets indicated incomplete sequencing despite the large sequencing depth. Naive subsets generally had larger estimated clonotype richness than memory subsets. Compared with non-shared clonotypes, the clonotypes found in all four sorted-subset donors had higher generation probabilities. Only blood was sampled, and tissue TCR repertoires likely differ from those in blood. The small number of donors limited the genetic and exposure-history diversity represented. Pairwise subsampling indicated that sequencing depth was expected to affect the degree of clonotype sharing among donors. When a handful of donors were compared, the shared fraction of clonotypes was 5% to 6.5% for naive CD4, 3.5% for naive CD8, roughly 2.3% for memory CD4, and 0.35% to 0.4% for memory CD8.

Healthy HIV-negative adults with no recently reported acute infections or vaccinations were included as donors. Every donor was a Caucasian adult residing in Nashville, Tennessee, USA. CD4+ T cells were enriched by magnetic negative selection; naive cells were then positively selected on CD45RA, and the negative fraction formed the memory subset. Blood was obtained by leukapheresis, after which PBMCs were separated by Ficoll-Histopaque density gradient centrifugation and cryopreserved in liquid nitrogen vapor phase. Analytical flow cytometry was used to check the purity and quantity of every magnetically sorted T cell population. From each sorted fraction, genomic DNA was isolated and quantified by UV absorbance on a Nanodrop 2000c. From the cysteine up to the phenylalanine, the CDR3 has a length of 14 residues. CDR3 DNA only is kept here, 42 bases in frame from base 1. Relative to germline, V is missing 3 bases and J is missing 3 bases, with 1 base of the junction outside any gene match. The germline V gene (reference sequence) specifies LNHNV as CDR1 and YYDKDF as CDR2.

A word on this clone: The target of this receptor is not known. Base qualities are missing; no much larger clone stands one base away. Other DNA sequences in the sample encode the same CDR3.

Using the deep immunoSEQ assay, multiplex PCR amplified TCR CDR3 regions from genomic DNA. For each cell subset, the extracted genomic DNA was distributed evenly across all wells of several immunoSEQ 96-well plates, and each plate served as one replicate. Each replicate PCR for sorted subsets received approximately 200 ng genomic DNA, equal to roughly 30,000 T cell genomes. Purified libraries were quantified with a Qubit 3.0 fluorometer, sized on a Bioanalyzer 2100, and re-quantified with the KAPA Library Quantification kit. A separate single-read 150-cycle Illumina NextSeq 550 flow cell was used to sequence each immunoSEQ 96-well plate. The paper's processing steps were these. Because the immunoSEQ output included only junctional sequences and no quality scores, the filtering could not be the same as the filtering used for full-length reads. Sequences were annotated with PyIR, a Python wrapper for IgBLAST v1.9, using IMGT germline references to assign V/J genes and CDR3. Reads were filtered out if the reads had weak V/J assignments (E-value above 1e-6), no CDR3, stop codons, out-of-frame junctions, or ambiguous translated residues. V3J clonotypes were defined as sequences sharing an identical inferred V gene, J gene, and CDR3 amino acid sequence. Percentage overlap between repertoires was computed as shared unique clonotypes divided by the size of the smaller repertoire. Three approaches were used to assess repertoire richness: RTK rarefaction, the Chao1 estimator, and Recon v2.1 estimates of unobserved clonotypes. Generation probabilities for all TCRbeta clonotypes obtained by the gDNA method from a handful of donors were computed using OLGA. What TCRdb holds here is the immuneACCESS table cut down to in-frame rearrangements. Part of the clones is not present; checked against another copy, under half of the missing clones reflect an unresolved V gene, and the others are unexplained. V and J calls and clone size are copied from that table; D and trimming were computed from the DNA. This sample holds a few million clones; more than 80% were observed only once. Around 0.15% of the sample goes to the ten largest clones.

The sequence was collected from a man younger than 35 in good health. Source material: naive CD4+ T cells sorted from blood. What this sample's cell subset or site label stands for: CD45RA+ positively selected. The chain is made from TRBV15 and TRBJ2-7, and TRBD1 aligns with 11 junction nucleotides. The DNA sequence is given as TGTGCCACCAGCAGGGGACAGGGGGTCTACGAGCAGTACTTC. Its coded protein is CATSRGQGVYEQYF.